Listed here are 20 T cell receptor beta chains from one sample, sequenced in a study of T cells in women clearing cervical HPV infection. Here immunoSEQ multiplex PCR was the method, and the copy in TCRdb shows in-frame clones only, minus some. Found here are approximately 35,000 clones; the top ten clones hold roughly 1.6%. The sequenced material came from blood buffy coat. The receptors shown here come from a woman aged 18-69 years with a cervical HPV16 infection that either progressed to CIN3+ or cleared (not recorded which).

Note on this clone: At one end the junction does not follow the germline gene, possibly because of a read error. The sequenced part of the CDR3 DNA is TGTGCCAGCAGCCTAGAGGGGGGCGAG. It codes for CASSLEGGE. The full CDR3 is CASSLEGGEQYF. The chain employs TRBV11-3 and TRBJ2-7, with D perhaps matching TRBD1 or TRBD2 (6 bases each). The sequenced fragment ends 3 residues before the CDR3 boundary, so the rest is inferred from the germline J gene. This CDR3 spans 12 amino acids. The germline CDR1 and CDR2 sequences are SGHNT and YENEEA.

Remarks on this clone: The read halts 3 residues ahead of the CDR3 end, with the missing end drawn from the germline J gene. V is TRBV2 and J is TRBJ2-7, with D perhaps TRBD1 (6 bases). CDR3 size: 13 residues. The ends were cut back, 1 base at V and 2 bases at J, with 6 bases in the middle. The V gene's germline CDR1 is SNHLY and CDR2 FYNNEI. Partial CDR3 DNA: TGTGCCAGCAGTGAAGGGACAGCCTACGAG. This codes for CASSEGTAYE. Given in full, the CDR3 is CASSEGTAYEQYF.

As to this clone: From the germline J gene comes the end of the CDR3, since the read stops 3 residues before it. This chain links TRBV7-6 with TRBJ2-5, with 9 bases lining up with TRBD1. CDR1 SGHVS and CDR2 FNYEAQ come from the germline V gene. The junction had 17 bases not matched to a gene; V was cut back by 5 bases and J by 7 bases. The CDR3 has 17 residues. This CDR3 reads CASSPNTGTGHAGTQYF. The CDR3 DNA, read in part, is TGTGCCAGCAGCCCCAATACCGGGACAGGGCACGCGGGGACC. The entire variable domain, with the rest obtained from reference TRBV7-6 and TRBJ2-5, is as follows: GAGVSQSPRYKVTKRGQDVALRCDPISGHVSLYWYRQALGQGPEFLTYFNYEAQQDKSGLPNDRFSAERPEGSISTLTIQRTEQRDSAMYRCASSPNTGTGHAGTQYFGPGTRLLVL.

Turning to this clone: The read halts 3 residues ahead of the CDR3 end, with the missing end drawn from the germline J gene. The chain has TRBV3-1 (or the pseudogene TRBV3-2) and TRBJ1-2; D call uncertain. The CDR3 covers 13 residues. Trimming took off 1 base at V and 4 bases at J, with 7 bases between the two ends. Germline V gives CDR1 LGHDT, CDR2 YNNKEL (reference sequence). The chain's CDR3 is CASSQGSVYGYTF. The sequenced CDR3 bases are TGTGCCAGCAGCCAAGGCAGCGTCTATGGC.

Turning to this clone: A read error may account for a junction end that differs from germline. The read falls 3 residues short of the CDR3 end, and the missing part is taken from the germline J gene. Other DNA sequences within the sample encode an identical CDR3. This sequence joins TRBV20-1 and TRBJ1-3; weak D call: TRBD1 (5 bases). The germline V gene encodes CDR1 DFQATT and CDR2 SNEGSKA (reference sequence). The CDR3 consists of 15 residues. The CDR3 spells CSARDLAGLGNTIYF. The part of the CDR3 DNA that was read is TGCAGTGCTAGAGATCTCGCAGGGCTAGGAAACACA.

In the case of this clone: The read is 3 residues too short to cover the CDR3 end, so that end is filled in from the germline J gene. This rearrangement joins TRBV2 to TRBJ2-2; weak D call: TRBD1 (5 bases). Per the germline V gene, CDR1 is SNHLY and CDR2 is FYNNEI. The length of the CDR3 is 13 residues. The CDR3 protein is CARGTGPNEKLFF. The DNA read from the CDR3 is TGTGCCAGGGGAACAGGTCCTAATGAAAAG.

Points on this clone: The read is 3 residues too short to cover the CDR3 end, so that end is filled in from the germline J gene. The V call is TRBV7-3, the J call TRBJ2-2, with D possibly being TRBD2 (6 bases). The CDR3 length is 14 residues. Deletions cut 2 bases from V and 5 bases from J, with 9 bases between. The germline gives CDR1 SGHTA, CDR2 FQGTGA. The chain's CDR3 is CASSLGTSTGELFF. The CDR3 bases that were read are TGTGCCAGCAGCTTAGGGACTTCAACCGGGGAG.

Comment on this clone: The CDR3 is cut off 3 residues early in the read; its end comes from the germline J gene. The chain couples TRBV11-1 to TRBJ2-1; TRBD2 matches 8 bases. After removal of 4 bases from V and 3 bases from J, the junction contained 5 bases not matched to a gene. This CDR3 is 15 amino acids long. CDR1 and CDR2 (germline): SGHAT, FQDESV (reference sequence). CDR3: CASSSSGRFYNEQFF. The covered CDR3 bases are TGTGCCAGCAGCTCCAGCGGGAGATTCTACAATGAG.

Worth noting for this clone: The CDR3 end lies 3 residues beyond the end of the read and is filled in from the germline J gene. The J gene is TRBJ1-5, the V gene TRBV30; a weak D match, TRBD1 (5 bases). CDR1 and CDR2 from the germline V gene are GTSNPN and SVGIG (reference sequence). Trimming removed 1 base from V and 8 bases from J, with 21 bases in between. The CDR3 sequence is 16 residues long. The sequenced part of the CDR3 DNA is TGTGCCTGGAGTGGACGGGTAGGAGGGGCGGGGAAGCCC. Translation: CAWSGRVGGAGKP. The CDR3 in its entirety is CAWSGRVGGAGKPQHF. The variable domain in full, completed from reference TRBV30 and TRBJ1-5, reads SQTIHQWPATLVQPVGSPLSLECTVEGTSNPNLYWYRQAAGRGLQLLFYSVGIGQISSEVPQNLSASRPQDRQFILSSKKLLLSDSGFYLCAWSGRVGGAGKPQHFGDGTRLSIL.

As for this clone: The missing CDR3 end, 3 residues past where the read stops, is filled in from the germline J gene. V and J are TRBV19 and TRBJ1-1, with TRBD1 matching over 7 bases. With 5 bases clipped from V and 0 bases from J, the junction kept 6 bases outside the gene matches. CDR3 length: 15 residues. The germline V gene has CDR1 LNHDA and CDR2 SQIVND (reference sequence). The CDR3 DNA, read in part, is TGTGCCAGTAGTCCGCGACAGGGTCTGAACACTGAA. Its translation is CASSPRQGLNTE. The whole CDR3 protein reads CASSPRQGLNTEAFF.

With respect to this clone: The CDR3 is cut off 3 residues early in the read; its end comes from the germline J gene. The chain recombines TRBV20-1 with TRBJ2-1; maybe TRBD2 (6 bases). The V and J ends lost 6 bases and 3 bases respectively, with 18 bases between them. Germline CDR1 reads DFQATT; CDR2 reads SNEGSKA (reference sequence). The CDR3 runs to 15 residues. The DNA read from the CDR3 is TGCAGTGCAGGGACTCCCAGCGGCCTCTACAATGAG. It translates to CSAGTPSGLYNE. The full-length CDR3 reads as CSAGTPSGLYNEQFF.

Notes on this clone: Read sequence stops 3 residues before the CDR3 end, and the germline J gene provides the missing end. This sequence joins TRBV5-1 and TRBJ2-2; 9 nucleotides match TRBD2. Losses at the gene ends were 5 bases for V and 3 bases for J; bases not matched to a gene: 5. This CDR3 spans 15 amino acids. The germline gives CDR1 SGHRS, CDR2 YFSETQ. The DNA read from the CDR3 is TGCGCCAGCAGGCCGGGACTAGCCTACACCGGGGAG. This codes for CASRPGLAYTGE. The whole CDR3 reads CASRPGLAYTGELFF.

As concerns this clone: The read ends 3 residues before the CDR3 terminus; that terminus is restored from the germline J gene. The same CDR3 can be traced to other DNA sequences in this sample. The rearrangement links TRBV29-1 to TRBJ2-2; a possible D gene is TRBD2 (6 bases). Germline V gene data show CDR1 as SQVTM and CDR2 as ANQGSEA. The V gene lost 3 bases and the J gene lost 0 bases, with 14 bases spanning the gap. The CDR3 loop spans 16 amino acids. The covered CDR3 bases are TGCAGCGTTGAGCTCCGGGGCGGGGCGAACACCGGGGAG. Protein sequence: CSVELRGGANTGE. The whole CDR3 region reads CSVELRGGANTGELFF.

Concerning this clone itself: From the germline J gene comes the end of the CDR3, since the read stops 3 residues before it. The chain uses TRBV19 and TRBJ1-1; 7 bases are shared with TRBD1. V was clipped by 3 bases and J by 1 base; unmatched bases: 14. From germline, CDR1 is LNHDA and CDR2 SQIVND (reference sequence). This CDR3 has 18 residues. The CDR3 here is CASSIPPGRHRGNTEAFF. CDR3 DNA (partial): TGTGCCAGTAGTATCCCCCCGGGGAGGCACAGGGGGAACACTGAA.

In the case of this clone: The CDR3 extends 3 residues past the end of the read, so its final part is completed from the germline J gene. The rearrangement joins TRBV6-4 to TRBJ1-1, with D unclear. Trimming shortened V by 2 bases and J by 4 bases, and 8 bases separated the two germline ends. CDR3 length: 13 amino acids. From germline, CDR1 is MRHNA and CDR2 SNTAGT. Incomplete CDR3 DNA: TGTGCCAGCAGTGACGTACCGGGCACTGAA. Its translation is CASSDVPGTE. The CDR3 reads in full as CASSDVPGTEAFF.

Worth noting for this clone: The read gets to within 3 residues of the CDR3 end, and the germline J gene fills in the rest. The V and J genes are TRBV13 and TRBJ2-2; perhaps TRBD1 as D (6 bases). Germline values: CDR1 PRHDT, CDR2 FYEKMQ (reference sequence). CDR3 length: 15 amino acids. V gave up 5 bases and J gave up 2 bases, with 12 bases separating them. The CDR3 region is CASSTGPINTGELFF. CDR3 DNA, as far as it was read: TGTGCCAGCAGCACAGGGCCAATCAACACCGGGGAG. The full variable domain, with the rest looked up from reference TRBV13 and TRBJ2-2, is AAGVIQSPRHLIKEKRETATLKCYPIPRHDTVYWYQQGPGQDPQFLISFYEKMQSDKGSIPDRFSAQQFSDYHSELNMSSLELGDSALYFCASSTGPINTGELFFGEGSRLTVL.

As to this clone: The read comes to an end 3 residues before the CDR3 does, leaving the germline J gene to fill in the end. The V call is TRBV19, the J call TRBJ2-3, with a tentative D call TRBD1 (5 bases). V dropped 7 bases and J dropped 4 bases, with 12 bases sitting between them. This CDR3 has 13 residues. Germline values: CDR1 LNHDA, CDR2 SQIVND (reference sequence). CDR3 sequence: CASNSSGSDTQYF. The covered CDR3 bases are TGTGCCAGTAATTCCTCAGGGTCAGATACG.

Points on this clone: The CDR3 goes on 3 residues after the read ends, and that part is filled in from the germline J gene. The chain has TRBV13 and TRBJ2-5, with 10 positions matching TRBD2. The CDR3 has 15 residues. The germline V gene has CDR1 PRHDT and CDR2 FYEKMQ (reference sequence). The J segment lost 2 bases and the V segment lost 2 bases, leaving 2 bases of the junction unmatched. The CDR3 loop is CASSLKLAGQETQYF. The sequenced part of the CDR3 DNA is TGTGCCAGCAGCTTAAAACTAGCGGGGCAAGAGACC. Variable domain in full (rest from reference TRBV13 and TRBJ2-5): AAGVIQSPRHLIKEKRETATLKCYPIPRHDTVYWYQQGPGQDPQFLISFYEKMQSDKGSIPDRFSAQQFSDYHSELNMSSLELGDSALYFCASSLKLAGQETQYFGPGTRLLVL.

Concerning this clone: The CDR3 is cut off 3 residues early in the read; its end comes from the germline J gene. This chain connects TRBV23-1 to TRBJ2-1; tentatively, D is TRBD2 (7 bases). TRBV23-1 is an ORF for which the function is uncertain. V was shortened by 0 bases and J by 1 base, with 13 bases between the two germline ends. The CDR3 has 17 residues. The CDR3 bases that were read are TGCGCCAGCAGTCAATCACCGGGGGGCAGGTCCTACAATGAG. Translated: CASSQSPGGRSYNE. The whole CDR3 sequence reads CASSQSPGGRSYNEQFF.

A note on this clone: The DNA ends 3 residues before the CDR3 does, and the rest of the CDR3 is filled in from the germline J gene. The J gene is TRBJ2-3, the V gene TRBV11-2, with 8 bases lining up with TRBD1. Germline CDR1 SGHAT, CDR2 FQNNGV. With 2 bases clipped from V and 0 bases from J, the junction kept 1 base outside the gene matches. CDR3 size: 15 residues. Incomplete CDR3 DNA: TGTGCCAGCAGCTTACGGGACAGGAGCACAGATACG. Its translation is CASSLRDRSTDT. The full CDR3 protein is CASSLRDRSTDTQYF.